These 28 T cell receptor beta chains were sequenced from one sample in a study of T cells in Graves' hyperthyroidism and ophthalmopathy. From RNA transcripts, TCR beta CDR3 regions were amplified. The study used the HTBI primer set for a first-round RT-PCR of the TCR CDR3. TCRdb independently ran MiXCR on the multiplex PCR reads; one entry per CDR3 protein. Of some 550,000 distinct CDR3 sequences in the sample, roughly 20% are singletons; the top ten hold about 25%. Input material: blood. Receptors were obtained from a man between 18 and 29 years old with Graves' hyperthyroidism.

This clonotype was detected many times. The junction departs from the called germline gene at one end, perhaps through a read error. The gene calls are TRBV12-5 and TRBJ1-1; D is uncertain. CDR1 is LGHNT, CDR2 FRNRAP, per germline. CDR3 length equals 15 residues. The CDR3 DNA reads TGTGCTAGTGGCTTGGACCCCCCTAGGGACACTGAAGCTTTCTTT. Its translation is CASGLDPPRDTEAFF.

The chain has TRBV28 and TRBJ2-7; possibly TRBD1 for D (6 bases). Trimming removed 5 bases from V and 3 bases from J, with 17 bases in between. This CDR3 spans 15 amino acids. CDR1 is MDHEN, CDR2 SYDVKM, per germline. Written as DNA, the CDR3 is TGTGCCAGCAGTCTAAATACAGGGTTTGGCTACGAGCAGTACTTC. This gives the protein CASSLNTGFGYEQYF.

The table lists this clonotype with a few counts. V usage is TRBV19 and J usage is TRBJ1-5; D remains ambiguous. V shed 3 bases and J shed 7 bases, with 16 bases lying between them. Germline CDR1 is LNHDA and CDR2 is SQIVND (reference sequence). This CDR3 is 15 amino acids long. CDR3 protein: CASSILFGDVQPQHF. CDR3 DNA: TGTGCCAGTAGTATTCTATTTGGGGATGTGCAGCCCCAGCATTTT.

At least ten counts were recorded for this clonotype. J is TRBJ1-5 and V is TRBV6-1; no reliable D call. The CDR3 covers 13 residues. Trimming stripped 10 bases from V and 1 base from J, with 11 bases between. Germline CDR1 MNHNS, CDR2 SASEGT. The CDR3 reads CATSERSNQPQHF. DNA of the CDR3: TGTGCCACCTCGGAGAGGAGCAATCAGCCCCAGCATTTT.

The sample holds many counts of this clonotype. The chain combines TRBV12-3 or TRBV12-4 with TRBJ2-7; tentatively, D is TRBD2 (7 bases). The CDR3 totals 13 residues. With 6 bases removed from V and 4 bases from J, the gap between germline ends came to 13 bases. The DNA for the CDR3 is TGTGCCAGCAGGGGGGGGGGGCGGTACGAGCAGTACTTC. Residues: CASRGGGRYEQYF.

This clonotype was recorded many times. The J gene is TRBJ1-5, the V gene TRBV5-1; D may be TRBD1 (6 bases). The CDR3 loop spans 14 amino acids. The V and J ends lost 4 bases and 4 bases respectively, with 12 bases between them. Germline loops: CDR1 SGHRS, CDR2 YFSETQ. As DNA, the CDR3 is TGCGCCAGCAGCCCTGGACAGCAAAATCAGCCCCAGCATTTT. Its translation: CASSPGQQNQPQHF.

For this clonotype: One end of the junction fails to match germline, which may point to a read error. The chain couples TRBV4-1 to TRBJ2-2; D unclear. Germline CDR1 MGHRA, CDR2 YSYEKL. The CDR3 loop spans 16 amino acids. The DNA for the CDR3 is TGCGTCAGCAGCCAAGATAAACTGGCGAACACCGGGGAGCTGTTTTTT. Its protein product is CVSSQDKLANTGELFF.

This clonotype has ten or more counts. The chain employs TRBV11-1 and TRBJ2-7; no firm D call. The CDR3 extends over 13 amino acids. Germline V gives CDR1 SGHAT, CDR2 FQDESV (reference sequence). Trimming left V 1 base short and J 7 bases short, with 11 bases between. The DNA of the CDR3 is TGTGCCAGCAGCTTAGATATTGGAAGGGAGCAGTACTTC. Protein product: CASSLDIGREQYF. Supplemented by reference TRBV11-1 and TRBJ2-7, the full variable domain reads EAEVAQSPRYKITEKSQAVAFWCDPISGHATLYWYRQILGQGPELLVQFQDESVVDDSQLPKDRFSAERLKGVDSTLKIQPAELGDSAMYLCASSLDIGREQYFGPGTRLTVT.

This clonotype was counted ten times or more. This chain joins TRBV2 and TRBJ1-2; tentative D call: TRBD1 (5 bases). This CDR3 has 16 residues. Germline CDR1 and CDR2: SNHLY and FYNNEI. Trimming shortened V by 0 bases and J by 8 bases, and 19 bases separated the two germline ends. CDR3 sequence: CASSEARQRPPRGYTF. The CDR3 DNA is TGTGCCAGCAGTGAAGCGCGACAGAGGCCACCGCGGGGCTACACCTTC.

This clonotype was counted a few times. The J gene is TRBJ1-1, the V gene TRBV14; D gene uncertain. CDR1 is SGHDN and CDR2 is FVKESK in the germline V gene. This CDR3 is 16 amino acids long. The V end lost 5 bases, the J end lost 4 bases, and 20 bases lay between the germline ends. The DNA of the CDR3 is TGTGCCAGCAGCGTAAGTCCTGTTTACGGCCCCACTGAAGCTTTCTTT. Protein sequence: CASSVSPVYGPTEAFF.

Only one count was recorded for this clonotype. The chain uses TRBV10-2 and TRBJ2-7; 12 positions agree with TRBD1. The ends lost 4 bases at V and 4 bases at J; junction bases unmatched: 5. The germline CDR1 and CDR2 sequences are WSHSY and SAAADI. There are 15 residues in the CDR3. The CDR3 protein is CASSARDRGRYEQYF. The CDR3, as DNA: TGCGCCAGCAGTGCCCGGGACAGGGGGCGGTACGAGCAGTACTTC.

There are many counts of this clonotype. The V and J genes are TRBV27 and TRBJ1-2, with D perhaps matching TRBD1 (6 bases). Trimming cost V 3 bases and J 2 bases, with 7 bases left between them. This CDR3 region has 13 residues. Germline V gives CDR1 MNHEY, CDR2 SMNVEV (reference sequence). The CDR3 DNA is TGTGCCAGCAGTTTTACAGGGAACTATGGCTACACCTTC. Protein product: CASSFTGNYGYTF.

There are many counts of this clonotype. Germline and junction disagree at one end, which may indicate a read error. This rearrangement joins TRBV12-3 or TRBV12-4 to TRBJ2-5; TRBD2 is a possible D gene (6 bases). The CDR3 is 13 residues long. CDR3 coding DNA: TGTGTCAGCAGTTGGGGGGACCAAGAGACCCAGTACTTC. Translation gives CVSSWGDQETQYF.

In this sample, this clonotype turned up many times. This sequence joins TRBV2 and TRBJ2-6; no clear D gene. The CDR3 contains 16 residues. Germline loops: CDR1 SNHLY, CDR2 FYNNEI. Trimming cost V 5 bases and J 0 bases, with 11 bases left between them. CDR3 sequence (DNA): TGTGCCAGCAGTAACCCCCGGAGCTCTGGGGCCAACGTCCTGACTTTC. It specifies CASSNPRSSGANVLTF.

Regarding this clonotype: A much more abundant neighbour one base away suggests this may be a read error. V usage is TRBV12-3 or TRBV12-4 and J usage is TRBJ1-1; D ambiguous. The CDR3 sequence is 14 residues long. CDR3 loop: CASSLVVGSTEACF. CDR3 bases: TGTGCCAGCAGTTTAGTAGTGGGCTCCACTGAAGCTTGCTTT.

The rearrangement joins TRBV12-3 or TRBV12-4 to TRBJ2-7, with D possibly TRBD2 on 7 matching bases. V was shortened by 6 bases and J by 4 bases, with 13 bases between the two germline ends. The CDR3 totals 13 residues. CDR3 bases: TGTGCCAGCAGGAGGGGGGGCCCTTACGAGCAGTACTTC. Translation gives CASRRGGPYEQYF.

The table lists this clonotype with many counts. The chain recombines TRBV6-1 with TRBJ2-5, with 8 bases matching TRBD1. V shed 3 bases and J 4 bases; nucleotides not matched to a gene: 4. The CDR3 is 14 residues long. Germline V gene sequence: CDR1 MNHNS, CDR2 SASEGT. CDR3 nucleotide sequence: TGTGCCAGCAGTGAGACAGGGGAATTAGAGACCCAGTACTTC. It encodes CASSETGELETQYF.

In this sample, this clonotype turned up many times. V usage is TRBV2 and J usage is TRBJ1-2; TRBD1 agrees at 9 bases. V shed 6 bases, J shed 6 bases, and the junction held 11 bases outside the gene matches. CDR1 and CDR2 (germline): SNHLY, FYNNEI. The CDR3 spans 15 residues. The CDR3, as DNA: TGTGCCAGCAGACGCGGGACAGGGACCCTAAATGGCTACACCTTC. This gives the protein CASRRGTGTLNGYTF.

This clonotype was counted many times. This rearrangement joins TRBV6-5 to TRBJ2-3; D not resolved. The V end lost 4 bases, the J end lost 5 bases, and 7 bases lay between the germline ends. There are 12 residues in the CDR3. Germline CDR1 MNHEY, CDR2 SVGAGI. The CDR3 DNA reads as TGTGCCAGCAGTTCACGAGGAGATACGCAGTATTTT. Its protein product is CASSSRGDTQYF.

Ten or more counts support this clonotype. The chain uses TRBV6-5 and TRBJ1-2; no definite D call. Germline-derived CDR1 and CDR2 are MNHEY and SVGAGI. CDR3 length equals 13 residues. Between the trimmed V and J ends, which lost 2 bases and 8 bases, there was a span of 12 bases. This CDR3 is CASSYGPRYGYTF. The CDR3 DNA is TGTGCCAGCAGTTACGGCCCACGGTACGGCTACACCTTC.

This clonotype was counted many times. The chain has TRBV2 and TRBJ2-7; TRBD2 is a possible D gene (5 bases). V lost 4 bases and J lost 2, with 21 bases in between. The CDR3 length is 17 residues. Germline CDR1 and CDR2: SNHLY and FYNNEI. CDR3 protein: CASSGMSGRHFTYEQYF. The CDR3 bases are TGTGCCAGCAGTGGAATGAGCGGACGGCACTTTACCTACGAGCAGTACTTC.

This clonotype was counted between two and nine times. The genes are TRBV11-2 and TRBJ2-7, with D possibly matching TRBD1 (6 bases). Trimming left V 1 base short and J 3 bases short, with 13 bases between. The V gene's germline CDR1 is SGHAT and CDR2 FQNNGV. The CDR3 has 15 residues. The CDR3 loop reads CASSLVGGANYEQYF. Here the CDR3 DNA reads TGTGCCAGCAGCTTAGTTGGGGGCGCCAACTACGAGCAGTACTTC.

The table lists this clonotype with a few counts. The chain recombines TRBV6-1 with TRBJ1-5, with 7 positions matching TRBD1. V gave up 8 bases and J gave up 0 bases; unmatched junction bases: 10. CDR3 length: 16 residues. The germline gives CDR1 MNHNS, CDR2 SASEGT. CDR3 nucleotides: TGTGCCAGCGGGACCAAGCAGGGGGATAGCAATCAGCCCCAGCATTTT. This translates into CASGTKQGDSNQPQHF.

This clonotype was counted many times. The rearrangement links TRBV13 to TRBJ1-2; D is perhaps TRBD1 (6 bases). Germline V gives CDR1 PRHDT, CDR2 FYEKMQ (reference sequence). The length of the CDR3 is 13 residues. V lost 5 bases and J 7 bases, leaving 14 bases between the germline ends. The CDR3 DNA reads as TGTGCCAGCAGCCCGAGGGGGTCGAGTGGCTACACCTTC. Translation: CASSPRGSSGYTF.

This clonotype has more than one count but fewer than ten. V gene TRBV7-6 combines with J gene TRBJ1-1; a possible D gene is TRBD1 (5 bases). This CDR3 has 17 residues. Trimming stripped 5 bases from V and 0 bases from J, with 19 bases between. Germline lookup yields CDR1 SGHVS and CDR2 FNYEAQ. The CDR3 region has the DNA TGTGCCAGCAGCGCTGGGACCCTAATCACTCTGAACACTGAAGCTTTCTTT. Protein sequence: CASSAGTLITLNTEAFF.

This clonotype was counted many times. The gene calls are TRBV20-1 and TRBJ1-2; D unresolved. CDR1 is DFQATT, CDR2 SNEGSKA, per germline (reference sequence). The V end was cut by 0 bases, the J end by 3 bases, with 14 bases between. This CDR3 is built from 15 residues. CDR3 amino acids: CSARDRRLVHYGYTF. CDR3 nucleotide sequence: TGCAGTGCTAGAGATAGGAGGCTCGTCCACTATGGCTACACCTTC.

This clonotype was detected ten times or more. This sequence joins TRBV14 and TRBJ1-2; TRBD1 agrees at 8 bases. Germline CDR1 is SGHDN and CDR2 is FVKESK. Losses at the gene ends were 4 bases for V and 5 bases for J; bases not matched to a gene: 9. The CDR3 is made up of 15 amino acids. This CDR3 reads CASSPSTGAGYGYTF. In nucleotides, the CDR3 is TGTGCCAGCAGCCCCTCGACAGGGGCCGGTTATGGCTACACCTTC.

This clonotype was picked up a small number of times. The rearrangement links TRBV5-1 to TRBJ1-1; possible D gene TRBD1, 6 bases. V shed 2 bases and J shed 5 bases, with 22 bases lying between them. The CDR3 length is 17 residues. CDR1 SGHRS and CDR2 YFSETQ come from the germline V gene. The CDR3: CASSFDPSAGVGTEAFF. The CDR3 DNA is TGCGCCAGCAGCTTCGACCCTTCGGCAGGGGTGGGGACTGAAGCTTTCTTT.